The sequence of this T cell receptor (beta chain) was determined in a study of T cell changes during pregnancy in multiple sclerosis. TCRdb keeps only in-frame clones here, not all; method: immunoSEQ multiplex PCR. Among under 100,000 clones listed, nearly 95% were seen once. The germline V gene has CDR1 MGHDK and CDR2 SYGVNS. Trimming pared 2 bases from V and 4 bases from J, leaving 14 bases between. The CDR3 length is 16 residues. The chain links TRBV25-1 to TRBJ2-2; TRBD1 might be the D (6 bases). This specimen was peripheral blood, taken in the second trimester of pregnancy. The sequence derives from a female donor with multiple sclerosis, enrolled in a pregnancy study. This CDR3 reads CASSETQTGVTGELFF. The CDR3 nucleotides are TGTGCCAGCAGTGAAACCCAGACAGGCGTCACCGGGGAGCTGTTTTTT.